Below, 19 T cell receptor beta chains from the same sample are listed, as sequenced in a study of blood T cells in healthy people across ages. PCR was performed a second time for roughly 7 to 11 cycles using a sample-barcoded 5' primer and a J-beta primer mix. TCRdb itself ran the 5' RACE reads through MiXCR, one entry per CDR3 protein. The sample has 800,000 to 950,000 distinct CDR3 sequences; 30% to 45% are singletons. Sequenced input: blood. These TCRs come from a man between 18 and 29 years old in good health.

The chain is built from TRBV4-3 and TRBJ1-1, with D perhaps TRBD1 (6 bases). CDR1 is LGHNA and CDR2 is YSLEER in the germline V gene. The CDR3 runs to 16 residues. Trimming stripped 0 bases from V and 0 bases from J, with 11 bases between. Here the CDR3 reads CASSQEPNRVNTEAFF. DNA for the CDR3: TGCGCCAGCAGCCAAGAACCCAACAGGGTGAACACTGAAGCTTTCTTT.

This clonotype was recorded a few times. This chain connects TRBV20-1 to TRBJ1-1; 9 bases are a match to TRBD1. The CDR3 is 14 residues long. Germline CDR1 reads DFQATT; CDR2 reads SNEGSKA (reference sequence). V shed 5 bases and J 5 bases; nucleotides not matched to a gene: 9. CDR3 nucleotide sequence: TGCAGTGCTCCCGGACAGGGGAGTGGAACTGAAGCTTTCTTT. As protein: CSAPGQGSGTEAFF.

The count of this clonotype is one. The V gene is TRBV5-3, the J gene TRBJ2-6; weak D call: TRBD1 (6 bases). TRBV5-3 is annotated as an ORF whose role is uncertain. The CDR3 has 18 amino acids. Trimming shortened V by 1 base and J by 2 bases, and 16 bases separated the two germline ends. The CDR3 here is CARSLYGQILTGANVLTF. Written as DNA, the CDR3 is TGTGCCAGAAGCTTGTACGGACAGATCCTAACTGGGGCCAACGTCCTGACTTTC.

The chain employs TRBV6-2 or TRBV6-3 and TRBJ2-7; the D call may be TRBD1 or TRBD2 (6 bases each). Trimming cost V 2 bases and J 0 bases, with 14 bases left between them. The CDR3 sequence is 16 residues long. Per germline, CDR1 MNHEY and CDR2 SVGEGT. The CDR3 bases are TGTGCCAGCAGTTACGGGCGGGAAGGGGGCTCCTACGAGCAGTACTTC. Encoded protein: CASSYGREGGSYEQYF.

As to this clonotype: At one end, the junction sequence differs from germline, possibly due to a read error. The chain is built from TRBV7-2 and TRBJ2-1; TRBD2 might be the D (5 bases). The CDR3 consists of 13 residues. The germline CDR1 and CDR2 sequences are SGHTA and FQGNSA. CDR3 residues: CASTHAGGNEQCF. CDR3 bases: TGTGCCAGCACCCACGCGGGCGGCAATGAGCAGTGCTTC.

This clonotype occurred many times. J is TRBJ2-1 and V is TRBV15, with a possible D match to TRBD1 (5 bases). Trimming stripped 3 bases from V and 9 bases from J, with 12 bases between. The CDR3 spans 13 residues. Germline V gene sequence: CDR1 LNHNV, CDR2 YYDKDF (reference sequence). The CDR3 reads CATSRRQRPEQFF. As DNA, the CDR3 is TGTGCCACCAGCAGGAGACAGCGCCCTGAGCAGTTCTTC.

This clonotype has just a few counts. The V call is TRBV7-9, the J call TRBJ1-1; TRBD1 matches at 8 bases. The J segment lost 7 bases and the V segment lost 5 bases, leaving 12 bases of the junction unmatched. Looked up from germline, CDR1 is SEHNR and CDR2 is FQNEAQ (reference sequence). The CDR3 covers 15 residues. The CDR3 DNA sequence: TGTGCCAGCAGCCCCCTAGGGACAGGCGAGATTGAAGCTTTCTTT. It translates to CASSPLGTGEIEAFF.

This clonotype has more than one count but fewer than ten. The J gene is TRBJ1-1, the V gene TRBV7-3; 8 nucleotides match TRBD1. The length of the CDR3 is 15 residues. The V segment lost 1 base and the J segment 11 bases; nucleotides outside the gene matches: 12. Germline V gives CDR1 SGHTA, CDR2 FQGTGA. In DNA, the CDR3 is TGTGCCAGCAGCTTAAGGCCCTCGGACAGGGCAGGGGCTTTCTTT. Translating it yields CASSLRPSDRAGAFF.

This clonotype was detected only a few times. V and J are TRBV12-3 or TRBV12-4 and TRBJ2-7, with D perhaps TRBD2 (6 bases). CDR3 size: 12 residues. With 8 bases removed from V and 1 base from J, the gap between germline ends came to 9 bases. The CDR3 DNA sequence: TGTGCCAGCGCCCGGGGGTCCTACGAGCAGTACTTC. The encoded protein is CASARGSYEQYF.

The chain uses TRBV20-1 and TRBJ1-5; no reliable D call. Looked up from germline, CDR1 is DFQATT and CDR2 is SNEGSKA (reference sequence). The CDR3 consists of 15 residues. V dropped 0 bases and J dropped 0 bases, with 9 bases sitting between them. The chain's CDR3 is CSARDPGGSNQPQHF. DNA for the CDR3: TGCAGTGCTAGAGATCCGGGCGGTAGCAATCAGCCCCAGCATTTT.

A note on this clonotype: This may stem from a read error, because a much larger clone lies one nucleotide away. Here the CDR3 DNA reads TGTGCCAGCAGCGCGGCCGGGACATTCAGCATAGATACGCAGTATTTT. Translated, it gives CASSAAGTFSIDTQYF. J is TRBJ2-3 and V is TRBV12-3 or TRBV12-4; TRBD1 is a possible D gene (6 bases). CDR3 length: 16 amino acids.

The CDR3: CASSLQQGISNQPQHF. The CDR3 DNA is TGTGCCAGCAGTCTACAACAGGGGATTAGCAATCAGCCCCAGCATTTT. The J gene is TRBJ1-5, the V gene TRBV12-3 or TRBV12-4; TRBD1 aligns across 7 bases. J lost 0 bases, V lost 5 bases, and 7 bases had no gene match. The CDR3 spans 16 residues.

The chain joins TRBV11-2 to TRBJ2-3; TRBD2 might be the D (6 bases). Germline V gene data show CDR1 as SGHAT and CDR2 as FQNNGV. Trimming shortened V by 3 bases and J by 6 bases, and 13 bases separated the two germline ends. The CDR3 sequence is 14 residues long. CDR3: CASSFRGLGDTQYF. The CDR3, as DNA: TGTGCCAGCAGCTTCCGGGGGTTAGGGGATACGCAGTATTTT. The entire variable domain, with the rest obtained from reference TRBV11-2 and TRBJ2-3, is as follows: EAGVAQSPRYKIIEKRQSVAFWCNPISGHATLYWYQQILGQGPKLLIQFQNNGVVDDSQLPKDRFSAERLKGVDSTLKIQPAKLEDSAVYLCASSFRGLGDTQYFGPGTRLTVL.

Comment on this clonotype: A much more abundant neighbour one base away suggests this may be a read error. V is TRBV20-1 and J is TRBJ2-4; D might be TRBD2 (5 bases). Gene TRBJ2-1 matches the end of the DNA better, so the J call may be wrong. CDR1 and CDR2 (germline): DFQATT, SNEGSKA (reference sequence). The CDR3 covers 14 residues. CDR3 in DNA: TGCAGTGCTAGCGCGGAGGCCTGGAAAAACATTCAGTTCTTC. Translation: CSASAEAWKNIQFF.

There are many counts of this clonotype. The V call is TRBV20-1, the J call TRBJ1-1, with D uncertain. The germline V gene encodes CDR1 DFQATT and CDR2 SNEGSKA (reference sequence). CDR3 length: 13 residues. Trimming cost V 1 base and J 0 bases, with 6 bases left between them. CDR3 residues: CSARGRLNTEAFF. The CDR3 DNA is TGCAGTGCTAGAGGGAGGCTGAACACTGAAGCTTTCTTT.

The genes are TRBV20-1 and TRBJ1-6; D unresolved. V lost 2 bases and J lost 9, with 11 bases in between. There are 13 residues in the CDR3. The germline gives CDR1 DFQATT, CDR2 SNEGSKA (reference sequence). The CDR3: CSARFSHGSPLHF. CDR3 DNA: TGCAGTGCTAGATTCAGTCACGGTTCACCCCTCCACTTT.

The chain combines TRBV4-3 with TRBJ2-1; perhaps D is TRBD1 or TRBD2 (5 bases each). Trimming pared 0 bases from V and 8 bases from J, leaving 11 bases between. This CDR3 spans 14 amino acids. Per the germline V gene, CDR1 is LGHNA and CDR2 is YSLEER. CDR3 in DNA: TGCGCCAGCAGCCAAGATCAGGGAGCCGATGAGCAGTTCTTC. This translates into CASSQDQGADEQFF.

With regard to this clonotype: One junction end does not reproduce the germline sequence, and a read error may be involved. The rearrangement uses TRBV3-1 and TRBJ2-5; TRBD2 aligns across 11 bases. Germline V lookup: CDR1 LGHDT, CDR2 YNNKEL (reference sequence). This CDR3 is built from 17 residues. The CDR3 DNA is TGTACCAGCAGCCAAGTCCTCCTAGCGGGGGGACCCCATGAGCAGTACTTC. Its translation is CTSSQVLLAGGPHEQYF.

The V and J genes are TRBV4-3 and TRBJ2-7; D remains ambiguous. There are 13 residues in the CDR3. Germline lookup yields CDR1 LGHNA and CDR2 YSLEER. The V end lost 4 bases, the J end lost 4 bases, and 11 bases lay between the germline ends. The CDR3 spells CASSRSLGYEQYF. The CDR3 nucleotides are TGCGCCAGCAGCCGTTCACTTGGATACGAGCAGTACTTC.